These 12 T cell receptor beta chains were all obtained from the same sample, sequenced in a study of CD8+CD57+ T cells in acquired aplastic anemia. Using genomic DNA as the template, TCR beta VDJ and CDR3 profiling was carried out. TCRdb re-called the reads through MiXCR, storing one row per CDR3 protein. The sample yields over 150,000 distinct CDR3 sequences, about 48% seen once. Whoever was chosen for sequencing had shown CD8+CD57+ cell expansion by flow cytometry. Sequenced sample: sorted CD4+, CD8+, or CD8+CD57+ T cells (not recorded which) from PBMCs. These receptors were collected from a human donor with aplastic anemia.

The rearrangement uses TRBV24-1 and TRBJ2-7, with D possibly called TRBD1 or TRBD2 (5 bases each). V lost 10 bases to trimming and J lost 3 bases, with 9 bases between them. CDR1 KGHDR and CDR2 SFDVKD come from the germline V gene. The CDR3 spans 11 residues. The CDR3 loop reads CATGENYEQYF. CDR3 sequence (DNA): TGTGCCACGGGGGAGAACTACGAGCAGTACTTC.

Concerning this clonotype: In this CDR3 the conserved last residue, phenylalanine or tryptophan, is missing, so a read error is likely. It is unclear where the CDR3 begins or ends on the DNA, so no DNA is shown, and the CDR3 is as TCRdb lists it. The rearrangement joins TRBV11-1 to TRBJ2-1; the D call in the table, TRBD2, was not verified against the DNA. Termini included, the CDR3 measures 10 amino acids. CDR1 is SGHAT and CDR2 is FQDESV in the germline V gene (reference sequence). The CDR3 spells CASSLRWWPT.

The chain is built from TRBV20-1 and TRBJ1-1; D unresolved. In germline, CDR1 is DFQATT, CDR2 SNEGSKA (reference sequence). CDR3 length: 13 amino acids. V was clipped by 2 bases and J by 4 bases, with 11 bases between them. Here the CDR3 DNA reads TGCAGTGCTAGATCCGGGTTCGGCACTGAAGCTTTCTTT. It specifies CSARSGFGTEAFF.

This chain joins TRBV4-1 and TRBJ1-5; 8 bases line up with TRBD1. The CDR3 is 15 residues long. CDR1 is MGHRA and CDR2 is YSYEKL in the germline V gene. V lost 4 bases and J lost 6; bases outside the gene matches: 8. DNA for the CDR3: TGCGCCAGCAGCCTCGATGACAGGGGTGTTCAGCCCCAGCATTTT. Protein: CASSLDDRGVQPQHF.

The chain joins TRBV6-5 to TRBJ2-2; D is uncertain. The CDR3 spans 14 residues. Per germline, CDR1 MNHEY and CDR2 SVGAGI. V was pared by 4 bases and J by 4 bases, with 10 bases between. In nucleotides, the CDR3 is TGTGCCAGCAGTTCCCTGACCGGCACCGGGGAGCTGTTTTTT. Translating gives CASSSLTGTGELFF.

This clonotype was seen at least ten times. This chain links TRBV20-1 with TRBJ1-2; 7 bases fit TRBD1. This CDR3 comprises 16 residues. CDR1 and CDR2 (germline): DFQATT, SNEGSKA (reference sequence). V trimming: 0 bases; J trimming: 6 bases; junction bases outside the gene matches: 13. The CDR3 here is CSARDPRQGTEDGYTF. CDR3 DNA: TGCAGTGCTAGAGATCCCCGACAGGGTACCGAAGATGGCTACACCTTC.

About this clonotype itself: The final CDR3 position lacks the conserved phenylalanine or tryptophan, pointing to a likely read error. V usage is TRBV19 and J usage is TRBJ1-5; D remains ambiguous. With 5 bases removed from V and 0 bases from J, the gap between germline ends came to 11 bases. There are 15 residues in the CDR3. Germline CDR1 reads LNHDA; CDR2 reads SQIVND (reference sequence). The CDR3 region is CASSQGLRSNQPQHL. DNA of the CDR3: TGTGCCAGTAGTCAAGGGCTCCGTAGCAATCAGCCCCAGCATCTT.

This clonotype was observed at least ten times. J is TRBJ2-2 and V is TRBV6-4, with D tentatively TRBD1 (6 bases). The V end lost 6 bases, the J end lost 3 bases, and 14 bases lay between the germline ends. Germline V gene data show CDR1 as MRHNA and CDR2 as SNTAGT. The CDR3 is 15 amino acids. CDR3 in DNA: TGTGCCAGCAGACCCGGGACAAGTGACACCGGGGAGCTGTTTTTT. Encoded protein: CASRPGTSDTGELFF.

The chain couples TRBV7-9 to TRBJ2-7, with a weak D call TRBD1 (5 bases). Trimming left V 1 base short and J 6 bases short, with 10 bases between. Germline CDR1 reads SEHNR; CDR2 reads FQNEAQ (reference sequence). This CDR3 region has 13 residues. CDR3 region: CASSLVTAVEQYF. The CDR3 DNA follows: TGTGCCAGCAGCTTAGTGACAGCTGTCGAGCAGTACTTC.

This clonotype was counted a few times. CDR3 region: CASSELWTYGYTF. The CDR3 DNA reads TGTGCCAGCAGTGAACTCTGGACTTATGGCTACACCTTC. The gene calls are TRBV2 and TRBJ1-2, with D hard to call. The CDR3 totals 13 residues. The V end lost 2 bases, the J end lost 5 bases, and 9 bases lay between the germline ends. Germline-derived CDR1 and CDR2 are SNHLY and FYNNEI. Variable domain in full (rest from reference TRBV2 and TRBJ1-2): EPEVTQTPSHQVTQMGQEVILRCVPISNHLYFYWYRQILGQKVEFLVSFYNNEISEKSEIFDDQFSVERPDGSNFTLKIRSTKLEDSAMYFCASSELWTYGYTFGSGTRLTVV.

The sample holds many counts of this clonotype. The gene calls are TRBV2 and TRBJ2-7; D is ambiguous. Germline V gives CDR1 SNHLY, CDR2 FYNNEI. The CDR3 sequence is 15 residues long. Trimming cost V 1 base and J 0 bases, with 10 bases left between them. CDR3 residues: CASSEGHFSSYEQYF. DNA for the CDR3: TGTGCCAGCAGTGAAGGTCACTTCAGCTCCTACGAGCAGTACTTC.

This clonotype came up once. CDR3 DNA sequence: TGCAGTGCCAGCAGTTACTCTGAGGACACTGAAGCTTTCTTT. Translating it yields CSASSYSEDTEAFF. The V and J genes are TRBV20-1 and TRBJ1-1; the D is unclear. In germline, CDR1 is DFQATT, CDR2 SNEGSKA (reference sequence). V dropped 6 bases and J dropped 3 bases, with 17 bases sitting between them. There are 14 residues in the CDR3.